The rows below give T cell receptor beta chains drawn from one sample of a study of T cell repertoires in cytomegalovirus infection. From the reads, TCRdb called clonotypes with MiXCR, one entry per CDR3 protein. The sample has under 850,000 distinct CDR3 sequences; roughly 35% are singletons. Sequencing used PBMCs. The receptors stem from a human donor in good health (CMV status not recorded). Some clones in this sample may be carry-over from other donors' samples. Both conserved end residues are part of each CDR3. Fields, in order: J gene, D gene, CDR3 length, clone size, V gene, CDR3 protein, CDR3 DNA. D genes are given only for firm matches. Only part of the rows carry a size: once, few, many, or a class if the clone is expanded.

j_call: TRBJ1-5; d_call: TRBD1; cdr3_length: 18; clone_size: NA; v_call: TRBV5-5; cdr3_aa: CASSSRARQGASNQPQHF; cdr3_nt: TGTGCCAGCAGCTCACGGGCCAGACAGGGTGCTAGCAATCAGCCCCAGCATTTT
j_call: TRBJ1-1; d_call: TRBD1; cdr3_length: 17; clone_size: NA; v_call: TRBV6-5; cdr3_aa: CASSYGTGTGVNTEAFF; cdr3_nt: TGTGCCAGCAGTTACGGTACCGGGACAGGGGTGAACACTGAAGCTTTCTTT
j_call: TRBJ2-5; d_call: TRBD2; cdr3_length: 17; clone_size: NA; v_call: TRBV11-2; cdr3_aa: CASSLQRLAATQETQYF; cdr3_nt: TGTGCCAGCAGCTTACAACGACTAGCGGCCACCCAAGAGACCCAGTACTTC
j_call: TRBJ2-7; d_call: TRBD1; cdr3_length: 16; clone_size: NA; v_call: TRBV6-2/TRBV6-3; cdr3_aa: CASRRYGTGGSYEQYF; cdr3_nt: TGTGCCAGCAGGAGATACGGGACAGGGGGCTCCTACGAGCAGTACTTC
j_call: TRBJ1-1; d_call: NA; cdr3_length: 15; clone_size: many; v_call: TRBV7-8; cdr3_aa: CASSPFRGSDTEAFF; cdr3_nt: TGTGCCAGCAGCCCTTTCCGGGGGTCGGACACTGAAGCTTTCTTT
j_call: TRBJ1-5; d_call: NA; cdr3_length: 14; clone_size: NA; v_call: TRBV2; cdr3_aa: CASEDRFSYQPQHF; cdr3_nt: TGTGCCAGCGAAGACAGGTTTTCATATCAGCCCCAGCATTTT
j_call: TRBJ2-1; d_call: NA; cdr3_length: 14; clone_size: once; v_call: TRBV12-3/TRBV12-4; cdr3_aa: CASSFPPTVYGQFF; cdr3_nt: TGTGCCAGCAGTTTTCCCCCGACAGTTTATGGGCAGTTCTTC
j_call: TRBJ2-7; d_call: TRBD1; cdr3_length: 15; clone_size: NA; v_call: TRBV4-1; cdr3_aa: CASSLAGGSYYEQYF; cdr3_nt: TGCGCCAGCAGTCTCGCAGGGGGCTCCTACTACGAGCAGTACTTC
j_call: TRBJ2-1; d_call: NA; cdr3_length: 14; clone_size: few; v_call: TRBV13; cdr3_aa: CASSSARVYNEQFF; cdr3_nt: TGTGCCAGCAGCTCCGCACGGGTTTACAATGAGCAGTTCTTC
j_call: TRBJ1-5; d_call: TRBD1; cdr3_length: 15; clone_size: few; v_call: TRBV9; cdr3_aa: CASSASGQGAEPQHF; cdr3_nt: TGTGCCAGCAGCGCCTCAGGACAGGGGGCTGAGCCCCAGCATTTT
j_call: TRBJ2-7; d_call: TRBD1; cdr3_length: 13; clone_size: NA; v_call: TRBV4-1; cdr3_aa: CASSQYRGDEQYF; cdr3_nt: TGCGCCAGCAGCCAGTACAGGGGAGACGAGCAGTACTTC
j_call: TRBJ2-2; d_call: TRBD1; cdr3_length: 17; clone_size: few; v_call: TRBV11-2; cdr3_aa: CASSQVAQGANTGELFF; cdr3_nt: TGTGCCAGCAGCCAGGTGGCCCAGGGGGCTAACACCGGGGAGCTGTTTTTT
j_call: TRBJ2-7; d_call: TRBD1; cdr3_length: 14; clone_size: many; v_call: TRBV7-2; cdr3_aa: CASSSGQGGYEQYF; cdr3_nt: TGTGCCAGCAGCTCGGGACAGGGTGGCTACGAGCAGTACTTC
j_call: TRBJ1-5; d_call: NA; cdr3_length: 18; clone_size: few; v_call: TRBV27; cdr3_aa: CASSLNSRGWGSNQPQHF; cdr3_nt: TGTGCCAGCAGTCTAAACTCACGGGGGTGGGGGAGCAATCAGCCCCAGCATTTT
j_call: TRBJ1-2; d_call: TRBD1; cdr3_length: 15; clone_size: NA; v_call: TRBV4-1; cdr3_aa: CASSQGGQGLYGYTF; cdr3_nt: TGCGCCAGCAGCCAAGGAGGACAGGGGCTCTATGGCTACACCTTC
j_call: TRBJ2-2; d_call: TRBD2; cdr3_length: 16; clone_size: few; v_call: TRBV7-2; cdr3_aa: CASSFELAANTGELFF; cdr3_nt: TGTGCCAGCAGCTTCGAACTAGCGGCGAACACCGGGGAGCTGTTTTTT
j_call: TRBJ1-1; d_call: NA; cdr3_length: 14; clone_size: NA; v_call: TRBV4-1; cdr3_aa: CASSQGRGNTEAFF; cdr3_nt: TGCGCCAGCAGCCAGGGAAGAGGGAACACTGAAGCTTTCTTT
j_call: TRBJ2-5; d_call: TRBD2; cdr3_length: 18; clone_size: NA; v_call: TRBV28; cdr3_aa: CASSLPPTSGSAAGTQYF; cdr3_nt: TGTGCCAGCAGTTTACCGCCGACTAGCGGGAGTGCTGCGGGGACCCAGTACTTC
j_call: TRBJ1-2; d_call: NA; cdr3_length: 13; clone_size: NA; v_call: TRBV19; cdr3_aa: CARAARGDYGYTF; cdr3_nt: TGTGCCAGGGCCGCCAGGGGTGACTATGGCTACACCTTC
j_call: TRBJ1-2; d_call: NA; cdr3_length: 14; clone_size: few; v_call: TRBV28; cdr3_aa: CASSLGQVYYGYTF; cdr3_nt: TGTGCCAGCAGTTTGGGGCAGGTTTACTATGGCTACACCTTC
j_call: TRBJ2-5; d_call: NA; cdr3_length: 13; clone_size: few; v_call: TRBV6-6; cdr3_aa: CASRSPPWETQYF; cdr3_nt: TGTGCCAGCAGATCTCCCCCATGGGAGACCCAGTACTTC
j_call: TRBJ1-2; d_call: TRBD1; cdr3_length: 15; clone_size: NA; v_call: TRBV6-8; cdr3_aa: CASSPGTGGDYGYTF; cdr3_nt: TGTGCCAGCAGTCCCGGGACAGGGGGCGACTATGGCTACACCTTC
j_call: TRBJ1-2; d_call: NA; cdr3_length: 13; clone_size: many; v_call: TRBV7-9; cdr3_aa: CASSLGGGDGYTF; cdr3_nt: TGTGCCAGCAGCTTAGGAGGGGGAGATGGCTACACCTTC
j_call: TRBJ2-5; d_call: TRBD1; cdr3_length: 14; clone_size: NA; v_call: TRBV20-1; cdr3_aa: CSASTGGLEETQYF; cdr3_nt: TGCAGTGCTAGCACAGGGGGCTTGGAAGAGACCCAGTACTTC
j_call: TRBJ2-1; d_call: TRBD2; cdr3_length: 15; clone_size: NA; v_call: TRBV28; cdr3_aa: CASSHSGLAANEQFF; cdr3_nt: TGTGCCAGCAGCCACAGTGGGCTAGCGGCCAATGAGCAGTTCTTC
j_call: TRBJ2-3; d_call: TRBD2; cdr3_length: 14; clone_size: NA; v_call: TRBV30; cdr3_aa: CAWRGTSARDTQYF; cdr3_nt: TGTGCCTGGAGAGGCACTAGCGCCAGAGATACGCAGTATTTT
j_call: TRBJ2-7; d_call: TRBD1; cdr3_length: 14; clone_size: many; v_call: TRBV7-8; cdr3_aa: CASSPRQGIYEQYF; cdr3_nt: TGTGCCAGCAGCCCACGACAGGGGATCTACGAGCAGTACTTC
j_call: TRBJ1-1; d_call: TRBD1; cdr3_length: 13; clone_size: NA; v_call: TRBV7-9; cdr3_aa: CASSLEGQVLAFF; cdr3_nt: TGTGCCAGCAGCTTAGAGGGACAGGTGTTAGCATTCTTT